The rows below give T cell receptor beta chains drawn from one sample of a study of T cells in Graves' hyperthyroidism and ophthalmopathy. TCRdb itself ran the multiplex PCR reads through MiXCR, one entry per CDR3 protein. Among about half a million distinct CDR3 sequences, about 20% were seen once, and the ten largest hold approximately 49%. Sequenced: blood. These receptors were obtained from an older woman with Graves' ophthalmopathy. Each CDR3 is given with its conserved first and last residue. D genes are given only for firm matches. Clone sizes are given selectively: once, few, many, or a class where the clone is expanded.

d_gene,j_gene,v_gene,abundance,CDR3nt,CDR3aa
TRBD2,TRBJ2-2,TRBV12-3/TRBV12-4,.,TGTGCCAGCAGTTTAGGCGGGGGTTTTAACACCGGGGAGCTGTTTTTT,CASSLGGGFNTGELFF
.,TRBJ2-2,TRBV28,few,TGTGCCAGCTTAAGAGGGGAGAGGAACACCGGGGAGCTGTTTTTT,CASLRGERNTGELFF
TRBD1,TRBJ2-7,TRBV20-1,.,TGCAGTGGTATAACGACAGGGGGGTACTACGAGCAGTACTTC,CSGITTGGYYEQYF
.,TRBJ2-1,TRBV11-3,many,TGTGCCAGCAGCACCACCGATGAGCAGTTCTTC,CASSTTDEQFF
.,TRBJ1-1,TRBV20-1,.,TGCAGTACTCAGGATCTCATGAACACTGAAGCTTTCTTT,CSTQDLMNTEAFF
TRBD1,TRBJ2-7,TRBV6-9,few,TGTGCCAGCAGTTCCGGGACAGGGCTCGCCGAGCAGTACTTC,CASSSGTGLAEQYF
.,TRBJ1-2,TRBV11-2,.,TGTGCCAGCAGCTTAGTAGAGGGGATAGGAGGCTACACCTTC,CASSLVEGIGGYTF
.,TRBJ2-7,TRBV27,.,TGTGCCAGCAGGTCAGCGGAAGCTTCCTACGAGCAGTACTTC,CASRSAEASYEQYF
TRBD1,TRBJ1-2,TRBV4-2,.,TGTGCCAGCAGGGCGACAGGGGAAGGATATGGCTACACCTTC,CASRATGEGYGYTF
.,TRBJ1-5,TRBV29-1,.,TGCAGCGTTGGGGGGAGCGACAGCTCGGATAGCAATCAGCCCCAGCATTTT,CSVGGSDSSDSNQPQHF
.,TRBJ2-7,TRBV3-1,.,TGTGCCAGCAGCCAAGGAGAAGCGTACGAGCAGTACTTC,CASSQGEAYEQYF
.,TRBJ1-5,TRBV7-9,.,TGTGCCAGCAGCTTAAATCAGGATAGCAATCAGCCCCAGCATTTT,CASSLNQDSNQPQHF
TRBD2,TRBJ2-1,TRBV20-1,.,TGCAGTGCAGATCTAGCGGGATGGGGGAATGAGCAGTTCTTC,CSADLAGWGNEQFF
.,TRBJ2-6,TRBV12-3/TRBV12-4,many,TGTGCCAGCAGATCATACTCTGGGGCCAACGTCCTGACTTTC,CASRSYSGANVLTF
.,TRBJ2-2,TRBV2,many,TGTGCCAGCTCCTGGAGACAGAACACCGGGGAGCTGTTTTTT,CASSWRQNTGELFF
.,TRBJ2-1,TRBV20-1,few,TGCAGTGCTACCCCGCGCGACTCCCCTTACAATGAGCAGTTCTTC,CSATPRDSPYNEQFF
.,TRBJ2-3,TRBV24-1,.,TGTGCCACCAGTGTGCGGGAACACACAGATACGCAGTATTTT,CATSVREHTDTQYF
.,TRBJ2-2,TRBV12-3/TRBV12-4,.,TGTGCCAGCAGGGATTCCGGGGAGCTGTTTTTT,CASRDSGELFF
.,TRBJ2-5,TRBV9,few,TGTGCCAGCAGCGTAGGTTTCCTCCCCGGCCGTACTCAAGAGACCCAGTACTTC,CASSVGFLPGRTQETQYF
.,TRBJ2-7,TRBV20-1,.,TGCAGTGCTAGAAAGGGTAGTGGCGCGAACGAGCAGTACTTC,CSARKGSGANEQYF
TRBD2,TRBJ2-2,TRBV7-8,once,TGTGCCAGCAGCCGGGGACTAGCGGGAGTATCGACCGGGGAGCTGTTTTTT,CASSRGLAGVSTGELFF
TRBD1,TRBJ2-5,TRBV6-1,.,TGTGCCAGCAGCGGCGGGGGACAGGGGAGACAAGAGACCCAGTACTTC,CASSGGGQGRQETQYF
TRBD1,TRBJ1-2,TRBV19,.,TGTGCCAACGGGACAGCTAACTATGGCTACACCTTC,CANGTANYGYTF
.,TRBJ2-3,TRBV29-1,.,TGCAGCGTTCGTATGGGGGGAGGAGCAGATACGCAGTATTTT,CSVRMGGGADTQYF
.,TRBJ2-5,TRBV6-5,.,TGTGCCAGCAGTTACGGGGTGGAGACCCAGTACTTC,CASSYGVETQYF
.,TRBJ2-7,TRBV7-2,many,TGTGCCAGCAGCTTACAGGACGGTGCCTACGAGCAGTACTTC,CASSLQDGAYEQYF
TRBD2,TRBJ2-5,TRBV9,.,TGTGCCAGCAGCTTTAGCGGGAGAGGCCAAGAGACCCAGTACTTC,CASSFSGRGQETQYF
.,TRBJ1-4,TRBV6-1,.,TGTGCCAGCACTGAAGGGACAACTAATGAAAAACTGTTTTTT,CASTEGTTNEKLFF
.,TRBJ2-5,TRBV20-1,.,TGCAGTGCTAGAGATGGGAAGGGCCCGGGGACCCAGTACTTC,CSARDGKGPGTQYF
.,TRBJ2-5,TRBV11-3,.,TGTGCCAGCAGCTCCAGGTGGGGGGCGACCCAGTACTTC,CASSSRWGATQYF
.,TRBJ1-2,TRBV28,many,TGTGCCAGCAGTTTACTTGGACAGCCCTACACCTTC,CASSLLGQPYTF
.,TRBJ1-2,TRBV2,once,TGTGCCAGCAGTCCATCCCCCCCCACACGGGTGGGCACCTTC,CASSPSPPTRVGTF
.,TRBJ2-6,TRBV5-1,.,TGCGCCAGCAGCCCCGGAGGGGGGGTACCTGGGGCCAACGTCCTGACTTTC,CASSPGGGVPGANVLTF
.,TRBJ2-3,TRBV10-2,.,TGCGCCAGCAGTGTCCAGCGCGCCAGCACAGATACGCAGTATTTT,CASSVQRASTDTQYF
.,TRBJ2-4,TRBV6-6,.,TGTGCCAGCAGTTACTCGATCTTAGGCGAAAACATTCAGTACTTC,CASSYSILGENIQYF
TRBD2,TRBJ2-4,TRBV7-6,.,TGTGCCAGCAGCTTAAAAACAAGCGGGCAGGGAGGGGACATTCAGTACTTC,CASSLKTSGQGGDIQYF
.,TRBJ2-3,TRBV5-1,.,TGCGCCAGCAGCTTGGGGGCAGGAACAACGGGGACGCAGTATTTT,CASSLGAGTTGTQYF
.,TRBJ2-2,TRBV7-2,.,TGTGCCAGCAGCCCTATGGGGTGGGTGAACACCGGGGAGCTGTTTTTT,CASSPMGWVNTGELFF
TRBD2,TRBJ2-5,TRBV4-3,.,TGCGCCAGCAGCCAATCCCCCGGGACTAGGTGGGAGACCCAGTACTTC,CASSQSPGTRWETQYF
.,TRBJ2-5,TRBV7-8,many,TGTGCCAGCAGCCCCTCACGAGAGACCCAGTACTTC,CASSPSRETQYF
.,TRBJ1-2,TRBV4-1,.,TGCGCCAGCAGCCAAGATCCCAAGGGAACCTATGGCTACACCTTC,CASSQDPKGTYGYTF
.,TRBJ1-2,TRBV20-1,few,TGCAGTGCTAGAACCAGTGTCTCCTACACCTTC,CSARTSVSYTF
TRBD2,TRBJ2-1,TRBV27,few,TGTGCCAGCAGTTTATCCCAAATATCCGGGACTAGCGGGTCCTACAATGAGCAGTTCTTC,CASSLSQISGTSGSYNEQFF
TRBD2,TRBJ2-3,TRBV20-1,.,TGCAGTCCGAGCGGGAGCGCAGATACGCAGTATTTT,CSPSGSADTQYF
TRBD1,TRBJ1-2,TRBV19,.,TGTGCCAGTAGTAACCGAGGGACAGCCTCGGGCTATGGCTACACCTTC,CASSNRGTASGYGYTF
.,TRBJ2-7,TRBV20-1,.,TGCAGTGCTAGAGTCAAACTATCGGTACGTGAGCAGTACTTC,CSARVKLSVREQYF
TRBD1,TRBJ1-2,TRBV7-9,.,TGTGCCTGCAGCTACCAAATCGGGACAGGGAGGGGCTACACCTTC,CACSYQIGTGRGYTF
.,TRBJ1-2,TRBV12-3/TRBV12-4,few,TGTGCCAGCAGTTTTAATGGGGGGCGCAGATATGGCTACACCTTC,CASSFNGGRRYGYTF
TRBD1,TRBJ1-4,TRBV24-1,.,TGTGCCACCAGTGAGCCCCCGGGACAGGGTAATGAAAAACTGTTTTTT,CATSEPPGQGNEKLFF